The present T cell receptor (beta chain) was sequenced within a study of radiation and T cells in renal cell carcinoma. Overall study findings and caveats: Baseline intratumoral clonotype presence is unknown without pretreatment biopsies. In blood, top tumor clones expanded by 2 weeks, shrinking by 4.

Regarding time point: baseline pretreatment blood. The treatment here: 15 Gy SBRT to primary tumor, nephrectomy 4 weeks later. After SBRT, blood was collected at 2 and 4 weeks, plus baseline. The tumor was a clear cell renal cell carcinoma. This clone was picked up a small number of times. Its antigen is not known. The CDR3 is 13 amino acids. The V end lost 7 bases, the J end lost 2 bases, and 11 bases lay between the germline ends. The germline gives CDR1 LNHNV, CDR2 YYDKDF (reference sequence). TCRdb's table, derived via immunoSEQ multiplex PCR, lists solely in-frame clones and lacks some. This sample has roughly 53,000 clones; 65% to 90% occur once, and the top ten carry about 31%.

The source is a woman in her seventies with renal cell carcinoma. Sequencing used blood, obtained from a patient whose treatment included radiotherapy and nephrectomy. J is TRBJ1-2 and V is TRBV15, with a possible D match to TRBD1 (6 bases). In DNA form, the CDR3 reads TGTGCCACCACCCCGGGGGCCAACTATGGCTACACCTTC. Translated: CATTPGANYGYTF.